Below are 9 T cell receptor beta chains sequenced from a single sample in a study of T cell responses to AZD1222 COVID-19 vaccine. Measured with immunoSEQ multiplex PCR; TCRdb has only the in-frame clones, and not every one. The sample lists about 130,000 clones, 80% to 95% occurring once. The material sequenced was peripheral blood, taken 28 days after the second AZD1222 dose. The source of these receptors is an adult who received the AZD1222 COVID-19 vaccine.

This chain connects TRBV11-3 to TRBJ2-3, with TRBD2 as a possible D gene (5 bases). Germline V gene sequence: CDR1 SGHNT, CDR2 YENEEA. The V and J ends lost 3 bases and 2 bases respectively, with 6 bases between them. The CDR3 runs 13 residues. The CDR3 nucleotides are TGTGCCAGCAGCTTGGACTCCACAGATACGCAGTATTTT. Protein: CASSLDSTDTQYF.

The J gene is TRBJ2-3, the V gene TRBV7-2, with 11 positions matching TRBD2. Germline V lookup: CDR1 SGHTA, CDR2 FQGNSA. The CDR3 covers 16 residues. V lost 5 bases, J lost 4 bases, and 8 bases stayed unmatched. CDR3 residues: CASSPLSGGAPDTQYF. CDR3 DNA sequence: TGTGCCAGCAGCCCCCTTAGCGGGGGGGCCCCAGATACGCAGTATTTT.

V is TRBV19 and J is TRBJ1-3; D is possibly TRBD1 (6 bases). From germline, CDR1 is LNHDA and CDR2 SQIVND (reference sequence). The CDR3 runs 14 residues. V was trimmed by 5 bases and J by 2 bases, leaving 10 bases between them. DNA for the CDR3: TGTGCCAGTAGTGGACAGCGACCTGGAAACACCATATATTTT. Its protein is CASSGQRPGNTIYF.

V usage is TRBV24-1 and J usage is TRBJ2-5, with D hard to call. CDR1 and CDR2 from the germline V gene are KGHDR and SFDVKD. The CDR3 covers 11 residues. V was shortened by 2 bases and J by 6 bases, with 3 bases between the two germline ends. The CDR3 DNA reads as TGTGCCACCAGTGATTGGCAGACCCAGTACTTC. Translation gives CATSDWQTQYF.

The J gene is TRBJ1-1, the V gene TRBV25-1, with D perhaps TRBD1 (5 bases). CDR3 size: 13 residues. Deletions cut 6 bases from V and 2 bases from J, with 10 bases between. Germline CDR1 MGHDK, CDR2 SYGVNS. The CDR3, as DNA: TGTGCCAGCAGAAAGGGGACCAACACTGAAGCTTTCTTT. It codes for CASRKGTNTEAFF.

The chain links TRBV19 to TRBJ1-5, with 8 bases matching TRBD1. Germline V CDR1 and CDR2: LNHDA, SQIVND (reference sequence). The junction had 0 bases not matched to a gene; V was cut back by 1 base and J by 4 bases. This CDR3 region has 14 residues. The CDR3 DNA reads TGTGCCAGTAGTATAGGGACAGGGAATCAGCCCCAGCATTTT. Translated: CASSIGTGNQPQHF.

This clone turned up a few times. V is TRBV12-3 or TRBV12-4 and J is TRBJ2-7, with TRBD2 matching 7 bases. This CDR3 comprises 13 residues. V lost 8 bases to trimming and J lost 7 bases; unmatched junction nucleotides: 11. The DNA for the CDR3 is TGTGCCAGCTCCCCAAGCGGGATGGGGGAGCAGTACTTC. This translates into CASSPSGMGEQYF.

The chain carries TRBV29-1 and TRBJ2-3; D remains unclear. CDR3 length equals 14 residues. Germline V lookup: CDR1 SQVTM, CDR2 ANQGSEA. Trimming left V 8 bases short and J 1 base short, with 16 bases between. CDR3 sequence (DNA): TGCAGCTCTTCTTCGCTAGTGCGCACAGATACGCAGTATTTT. Residues: CSSSSLVRTDTQYF.

The V gene is TRBV20-1, the J gene TRBJ2-1; 8 bases fit TRBD2. Germline V CDR1 and CDR2: DFQATT, SNEGSKA (reference sequence). The CDR3 contains 11 residues. V was clipped by 6 bases and J by 15 bases; unmatched bases: 10. The CDR3 protein is CSARPSGSAFF. CDR3 nucleotide sequence: TGCAGTGCCCGACCCAGCGGGAGCGCGTTCTTC.